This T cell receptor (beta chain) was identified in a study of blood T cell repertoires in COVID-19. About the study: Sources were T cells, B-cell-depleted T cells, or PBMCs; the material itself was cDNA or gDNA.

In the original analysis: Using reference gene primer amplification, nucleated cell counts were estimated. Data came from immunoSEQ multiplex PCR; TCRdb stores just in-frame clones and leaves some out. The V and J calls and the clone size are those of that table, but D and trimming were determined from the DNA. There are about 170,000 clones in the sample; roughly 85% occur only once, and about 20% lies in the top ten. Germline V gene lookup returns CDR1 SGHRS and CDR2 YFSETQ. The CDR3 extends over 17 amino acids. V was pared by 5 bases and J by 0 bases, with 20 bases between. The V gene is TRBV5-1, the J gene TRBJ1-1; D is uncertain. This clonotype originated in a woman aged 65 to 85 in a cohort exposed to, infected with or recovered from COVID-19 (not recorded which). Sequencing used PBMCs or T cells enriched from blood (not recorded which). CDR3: CASRAGGQLSVNTEAFF. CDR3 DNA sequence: TGCGCCAGCAGAGCCGGAGGGCAGCTTAGCGTGAACACTGAAGCTTTCTTT.